This paragraph covers one T cell receptor (beta chain) sequence. Its antigen is not known. These data belong to a study of chemoradiotherapy in HPV16-positive cancers. Study as a whole: Candidate HPV-specific T-cell clones and common TCR motifs came from functional assays in a couple of HPV16-positive patients.

This CDR3 comprises 16 residues. V was shortened by 3 bases and J by 0 bases, with 16 bases between the two germline ends. Per germline, CDR1 SGHRS and CDR2 YFSETQ. Repertoires were sampled repeatedly during chemoradiotherapy. The study's findings and limits: Candidate HPV-specific clones and E7-related TCR motifs grew in tumor during treatment. Only two HPV16-positive patients supplied the functional HPV-specificity definition.

Profiling relied on immunoSEQ multiplex PCR, and the TCRdb table lists in-frame clones only, not all of them. The sample has some 29,000 clones; over 85% are singletons. This TCR was recovered from a human donor with HPV-associated anogenital cancer. The source material was blood, sampled from a patient who underwent chemoradiotherapy. The rearrangement uses TRBV5-1 and TRBJ2-7, with D perhaps assigned TRBD1 or TRBD2 (5 bases each). The CDR3 spells CASSSKSGTDSYEQYF. CDR3 in DNA: TGCGCCAGCAGCTCGAAGTCCGGGACGGACTCCTACGAGCAGTACTTC.